The 11 T cell receptor beta chains presented below share a single source sample, sequenced in a study of cytomegalovirus exposure and HLA in healthy donors. Primers for the PCR totalled 60 Vbeta and 13 Jbeta. The data were produced by immunoSEQ multiplex PCR, yet TCRdb's version contains in-frame clones alone and is incomplete. The sample holds under 150,000 clones; roughly four fifths are singletons and the top ten take 8.8%. The specimen sequenced was PBMCs. The receptors were gathered from a woman in her forties or fifties in good health and CMV-seropositive.

The CDR3 DNA reads TGTGCCAGCAGCGTAGGATCCGGTCGTTTCGGCTACACCTTC. Translation gives CASSVGSGRFGYTF. This rearrangement joins TRBV9 to TRBJ1-2; D is unclear. This CDR3 has 14 residues. The V gene lost 0 bases and the J gene lost 8 bases, with 14 bases spanning the gap. Germline CDR1 is SGDLS and CDR2 is YYNGEE.

The rearrangement links TRBV4-3 to TRBJ2-3; tentatively, D is TRBD1 (5 bases). The CDR3 covers 13 residues. Trimming removed 1 base from V and 6 bases from J, with 8 bases in between. CDR1 LGHNA and CDR2 YSLEER come from the germline V gene. The CDR3 region is CASSQGYRDTQYF. CDR3 sequence (DNA): TGCGCCAGCAGCCAAGGGTACAGGGATACGCAGTATTTT.

Only a few counts were recorded for this clone. The chain employs TRBV9 and TRBJ2-7; D is perhaps TRBD1 (6 bases). The germline V gene has CDR1 SGDLS and CDR2 YYNGEE. The CDR3 spans 16 residues. V shed 3 bases and J shed 6 bases, with 22 bases lying between them. The CDR3 protein is CASSGRDIYSGTEQYF. The DNA for the CDR3 is TGTGCCAGCAGCGGCCGGGACATATATTCTGGAACCGAGCAGTACTTC.

The V call is TRBV5-4, the J call TRBJ2-5; weak D call: TRBD2 (6 bases). There are 15 residues in the CDR3. Deletions cut 0 bases from V and 11 bases from J, with 20 bases between. In germline, CDR1 is SGHNT, CDR2 YYREEE (reference sequence). The CDR3 region has the DNA TGTGCCAGCAGCTTGGCGGGGGTGGGACTTTTAGAGCAGTACTTC. It specifies CASSLAGVGLLEQYF.

The J gene is TRBJ1-5, the V gene TRBV2, with 8 bases that match TRBD1. Germline values: CDR1 SNHLY, CDR2 FYNNEI. Trimming took 4 bases from V and 11 from J; bases not matched to a gene: 10. CDR3 length equals 14 residues. Written as DNA, the CDR3 is TGTGCCAGCAGTGCTGACAGGGGTGAGGGAACCCAGCATTTT. Its translation is CASSADRGEGTQHF.

The CDR3 spells CASSEALLGSQPQHF. Here the CDR3 DNA reads TGTGCCAGCAGTGAAGCGCTTCTGGGCAGTCAGCCCCAGCATTTT. This chain joins TRBV2 and TRBJ1-5, with unresolved D. Germline assignment: CDR1 SNHLY and CDR2 FYNNEI. V was cut by 0 bases and J by 6 bases, with 12 bases left in between. The CDR3 loop spans 15 amino acids.

The V gene is TRBV6-1, the J gene TRBJ2-2, with a weak D call TRBD1 (5 bases). This CDR3 region has 12 residues. V lost 6 bases and J lost 3, with 5 bases in between. The germline V gene has CDR1 MNHNS and CDR2 SASEGT. The CDR3 bases are TGTGCCAGCAGAGGGGACACCGGGGAGCTGTTTTTT. It specifies CASRGDTGELFF.

This rearrangement joins TRBV30 to TRBJ2-7; TRBD1 matches 9 bases. This CDR3 is built from 13 residues. The V gene's germline CDR1 is GTSNPN and CDR2 SVGIG (reference sequence). The V gene end was trimmed by 4 bases and the J gene end by 2 bases; junction bases not matched to a gene: 3. DNA for the CDR3: TGTGCCTGGAATGACAGGGGGACCTACGAGCAGTACTTC. This translates into CAWNDRGTYEQYF.

The chain carries TRBV5-4 and TRBJ2-7; TRBD1 is a possible D gene (6 bases). The length of the CDR3 is 15 residues. CDR1 SGHNT and CDR2 YYREEE come from the germline V gene (reference sequence). With 1 base removed from V and 2 bases from J, the gap between germline ends came to 13 bases. Written as DNA, the CDR3 is TGTGCCAGCAGCTTGATGGATGCAGGGGCCTACGAGCAGTACTTC. This encodes CASSLMDAGAYEQYF.

The V call is TRBV5-1, the J call TRBJ2-5, with 9 bases lining up with TRBD1. The assigned J gene may be wrong: the sequence end matches TRBJ2-7 better. Germline V lookup: CDR1 SGHRS, CDR2 YFSETQ. This CDR3 spans 13 amino acids. The CDR3 nucleotides read TGCGCCAGCAGCCCGGTGACAGGGGGCGAGCAGTACTTC. It translates to CASSPVTGGEQYF.

This clone has a single count. This chain uses TRBV30 with TRBJ2-1; TRBD2 matches at 9 bases. The CDR3 sequence is 16 residues long. Germline CDR1 and CDR2: GTSNPN and SVGIG (reference sequence). Trimming removed 2 bases from V and 3 bases from J; junction bases left unmatched: 8. DNA for the CDR3: TGTGCCTGGAGTATTTTAGCGGGGGAGAGCTACAATGAGCAGTTCTTC. Its translation: CAWSILAGESYNEQFF.